Following are 26 T cell receptor beta chains from one sample sequenced in a study of cytomegalovirus exposure and HLA in healthy donors. PCR amplification relied on 60 Vbeta primers (plus 13 Jbeta primers). Clones were sequenced by immunoSEQ multiplex PCR, and TCRdb holds only the in-frame ones, with some missing. Counted here are 150,000 or so clones, roughly 78% occurring once; the ten biggest clones make up approximately 3.1%. Sequencing used PBMCs. The receptors come from a woman in her 40s in good health and CMV-seronegative.

The chain uses TRBV4-2 and TRBJ1-3, with D possibly being TRBD1 (6 bases). The V and J ends lost 4 bases and 1 base respectively, with 14 bases between them. Germline lookup yields CDR1 LGHNA and CDR2 YNFKEQ. This CDR3 has 16 residues. The chain's CDR3 is CASSPVFTGSGNTIYF. Written as DNA, the CDR3 is TGTGCCAGCAGCCCTGTTTTCACAGGGTCTGGAAACACCATATATTTT.

The chain combines TRBV27 with TRBJ1-2; D unclear. Deletions cut 5 bases from V and 2 bases from J, with 6 bases between. Germline CDR1 MNHEY, CDR2 SMNVEV (reference sequence). This CDR3 contains 12 residues. CDR3 nucleotide sequence: TGTGCCAGCAGTCATCAGAACTATGGCTACACCTTC. It is translated as CASSHQNYGYTF.

J is TRBJ1-2 and V is TRBV19, with 7 bases fitting TRBD1. V lost 7 bases to trimming and J lost 3 bases; unmatched junction nucleotides: 8. Germline loops: CDR1 LNHDA, CDR2 SQIVND (reference sequence). The CDR3 is 14 amino acids. In nucleotides, the CDR3 is TGTGCCAGTACCAGGATAGGGACAGACTATGGCTACACCTTC. Amino acids: CASTRIGTDYGYTF.

The J gene is TRBJ1-6, the V gene TRBV27; the D is unclear. There are 14 residues in the CDR3. V lost 4 bases and J lost 6, with 10 bases in between. Germline loops: CDR1 MNHEY, CDR2 SMNVEV (reference sequence). The CDR3 spells CASSSGLANSPLHF. The DNA of the CDR3 is TGTGCCAGCAGTTCGGGGTTGGCTAATTCACCCCTCCACTTT.

The rearrangement links TRBV6-5 to TRBJ2-5; weak D call: TRBD2 (6 bases). V was trimmed by 5 bases and J by 1 base, leaving 11 bases between them. This CDR3 spans 14 amino acids. Germline V CDR1 and CDR2: MNHEY, SVGAGI. CDR3 amino acids: CASSPSVLQETQYF. In nucleotides, the CDR3 is TGTGCCAGCAGTCCTAGCGTTCTCCAAGAGACCCAGTACTTC.

The count of this clone is one. The chain uses TRBV2 and TRBJ1-2, with D uncertain. Germline loops: CDR1 SNHLY, CDR2 FYNNEI. V was pared by 7 bases and J by 0 bases, with 15 bases between. The CDR3 extends over 15 amino acids. The CDR3 is CASTLEREANYGYTF. Here the CDR3 DNA reads TGTGCCAGCACCTTGGAGAGGGAAGCTAACTATGGCTACACCTTC.

The rearrangement links TRBV7-9 to TRBJ1-1, with D possibly being TRBD1 (6 bases). Trimming shortened V by 5 bases and J by 2 bases, and 12 bases separated the two germline ends. CDR1 SEHNR and CDR2 FQNEAQ come from the germline V gene (reference sequence). The CDR3 has 14 residues. The CDR3 loop reads CASSRTGKNTEAFF. CDR3 nucleotides: TGTGCCAGCAGCCGTACAGGGAAAAACACTGAAGCTTTCTTT.

The CDR3 spells CASSPNGLAGNTGELFF. Here the CDR3 DNA reads TGTGCCAGCAGCCCCAACGGACTAGCGGGGAACACCGGGGAGCTGTTTTTT. The rearrangement links TRBV11-2 to TRBJ2-2, with 11 bases fitting TRBD2. With 5 bases clipped from V and 1 base from J, the junction kept 6 bases outside the gene matches. Germline V gene data show CDR1 as SGHAT and CDR2 as FQNNGV. The CDR3 covers 17 residues.

The CDR3 DNA is TGTGCCAGCAGCCTGCAGACTGGTGGCCTCCACTTT. Translation: CASSLQTGGLHF. The genes are TRBV7-2 and TRBJ1-6; D not resolved. Trimming left V 5 bases short and J 15 bases short, with 14 bases between. The germline V gene encodes CDR1 SGHTA and CDR2 FQGNSA. CDR3 size: 12 residues.

The chain links TRBV27 to TRBJ1-5, with a possible D match to TRBD1 (5 bases). This CDR3 region has 18 residues. Trimming removed 5 bases at V and 0 bases at J, with 20 bases between. Per the germline V gene, CDR1 is MNHEY and CDR2 is SMNVEV (reference sequence). CDR3 coding DNA: TGTGCCAGCAGTCCCAAGGGACTATTTTTCTATAGCAATCAGCCCCAGCATTTT. This translates into CASSPKGLFFYSNQPQHF.

The chain has TRBV5-1 and TRBJ2-1; the match to TRBD1 covers 8 bases. The germline V gene has CDR1 SGHRS and CDR2 YFSETQ. V gave up 0 bases and J gave up 9 bases; unmatched junction bases: 11. This CDR3 has 16 amino acids. CDR3 protein: CASSLAASGGSGEQFF. The CDR3 DNA follows: TGCGCCAGCAGCTTGGCAGCGTCAGGGGGCTCTGGTGAGCAGTTCTTC.

This clone occurred a few times. This sequence joins TRBV7-9 and TRBJ2-3; TRBD2 might be the D (5 bases). The germline V and J ends were trimmed by 6 bases and 2 bases, with 21 bases remaining between them. The CDR3 contains 17 residues. Germline CDR1 SEHNR, CDR2 FQNEAQ (reference sequence). CDR3 loop: CASSISGTKPYTDTQYF. The CDR3 DNA follows: TGTGCCAGCAGTATCTCGGGAACGAAGCCCTACACAGATACGCAGTATTTT.

As DNA, the CDR3 is TGCGCCAGCAGCTTGTTGGCTAGCGGGGAGTACAATGAGCAGTTCTTC. It codes for CASSLLASGEYNEQFF. The chain uses TRBV5-1 and TRBJ2-1; 9 positions agree with TRBD2. V shed 1 base and J 4 bases; nucleotides not matched to a gene: 6. This CDR3 has 16 amino acids. Germline CDR1 SGHRS, CDR2 YFSETQ.

CDR3 DNA sequence: TGCGCCAGCAGCCGGGGGGGGGAGAAGGACTATGGCTACACCTTC. As protein: CASSRGGEKDYGYTF. The genes are TRBV5-1 and TRBJ1-2, with a possible D match to TRBD1 (5 bases). The CDR3 is made up of 15 amino acids. Germline assignment: CDR1 SGHRS and CDR2 YFSETQ. V was trimmed by 4 bases and J by 3 bases, leaving 16 bases between them.

This chain connects TRBV5-6 to TRBJ1-6, with no clear D. Germline CDR1 is SGHDT and CDR2 is YYEEEE. Between the trimmed V and J ends, which lost 2 bases and 7 bases, there was a span of 10 bases. The CDR3 covers 14 residues. Here the CDR3 reads CASSLISSNSPLHF. CDR3 DNA: TGTGCCAGCAGCTTAATTAGCTCCAATTCACCCCTCCACTTT.

This clone was counted a few times. The chain employs TRBV2 and TRBJ1-1; 7 nucleotides match TRBD1. Germline CDR1 reads SNHLY; CDR2 reads FYNNEI. The V gene end was trimmed by 5 bases and the J gene end by 0 bases; junction bases not matched to a gene: 3. The CDR3 runs 14 residues. The CDR3 region is CASSLQGLNTEAFF. The CDR3 bases are TGTGCCAGCAGTTTACAGGGGCTGAACACTGAAGCTTTCTTT.

V and J are TRBV6-5 and TRBJ1-2, with D possibly TRBD1 on 6 matching bases. Germline V gene data show CDR1 as MNHEY and CDR2 as SVGAGI. This CDR3 contains 15 residues. The V end lost 6 bases, the J end lost 2 bases, and 16 bases lay between the germline ends. The CDR3 reads CASSPWGRENYGYTF. The CDR3 DNA is TGTGCCAGCAGCCCATGGGGGCGAGAGAACTATGGCTACACCTTC.

The chain couples TRBV6-1 to TRBJ1-4; unclear D gene. The V end lost 3 bases, the J end lost 11 bases, and 19 bases lay between the germline ends. The CDR3 is 15 amino acids. Germline CDR1 MNHNS, CDR2 SASEGT. CDR3: CASSESTPGSGKLFF. The CDR3 DNA reads TGTGCCAGCAGTGAGAGCACCCCGGGATCGGGGAAACTGTTTTTT.

This chain links TRBV7-9 with TRBJ1-1; 7 bases are shared with TRBD1. CDR3 length equals 13 residues. Per germline, CDR1 SEHNR and CDR2 FQNEAQ (reference sequence). V lost 5 bases and J lost 3; bases outside the gene matches: 3. The CDR3 region is CASSRTGDTEAFF. The CDR3 DNA follows: TGTGCCAGCAGCCGTACAGGGGACACTGAAGCTTTCTTT.

V usage is TRBV5-1 and J usage is TRBJ1-2, with D possibly being TRBD1 (5 bases). The CDR3 sequence is 15 residues long. Germline values: CDR1 SGHRS, CDR2 YFSETQ. Trimming left V 0 bases short and J 0 bases short, with 9 bases between. CDR3 sequence (DNA): TGCGCCAGCAGCTTGGATGGCAGGGCTAACTATGGCTACACCTTC. Its translation: CASSLDGRANYGYTF.

The chain carries TRBV28 and TRBJ2-5; D is uncertain. Gene TRBJ2-7 matches the end of the DNA better, so the J call may be wrong. Germline loops: CDR1 MDHEN, CDR2 SYDVKM. The CDR3 covers 14 residues. CDR3 in amino acids: CASSLVTLPREQYF. Here the CDR3 DNA reads TGTGCCAGCAGTTTGGTAACCCTTCCGCGCGAGCAGTACTTC.

The chain recombines TRBV6-5 with TRBJ1-2; tentative D call: TRBD1 (6 bases). V lost 2 bases and J 3 bases, leaving 16 bases between the germline ends. Germline-derived CDR1 and CDR2 are MNHEY and SVGAGI. There are 16 residues in the CDR3. The CDR3 bases are TGTGCCAGCAGTTACCTTCAGGGGCCCGTTCACTATGGCTACACCTTC. Translation: CASSYLQGPVHYGYTF.

This clone was seen only once. The J gene is TRBJ2-1, the V gene TRBV28; D gene uncertain. Trimming stripped 8 bases from V and 0 bases from J, with 14 bases between. In germline, CDR1 is MDHEN, CDR2 SYDVKM. This CDR3 comprises 15 residues. The CDR3 DNA sequence: TGTGCCAGCTTAAGTCGCGGTAGCTCCTACAATGAGCAGTTCTTC. Translated: CASLSRGSSYNEQFF.

The chain carries TRBV5-4 and TRBJ2-7; 7 nucleotides agree with TRBD1. After removal of 3 bases from V and 0 bases from J, the junction contained 3 bases not matched to a gene. Germline V CDR1 and CDR2: SGHNT, YYREEE (reference sequence). There are 14 residues in the CDR3. The CDR3 DNA is TGTGCCAGCAGCTCCCGGGACAGCTCCTACGAGCAGTACTTC. It translates to CASSSRDSSYEQYF.

The genes are TRBV5-4 and TRBJ2-3; 7 nucleotides agree with TRBD2. V trimming: 1 base; J trimming: 4 bases; junction bases outside the gene matches: 6. There are 15 residues in the CDR3. In germline, CDR1 is SGHNT, CDR2 YYREEE (reference sequence). The CDR3 protein is CASSLSAGSSDTQYF. The CDR3 nucleotides are TGTGCCAGCAGCTTGTCAGCGGGGAGCTCAGATACGCAGTATTTT.

The V and J genes are TRBV5-1 and TRBJ2-7, with 8 positions matching TRBD1. Germline V gene data show CDR1 as SGHRS and CDR2 as YFSETQ. With 0 bases clipped from V and 3 bases from J, the junction kept 2 bases outside the gene matches. CDR3 length: 14 residues. The CDR3 nucleotides read TGCGCCAGCAGCTTGGACAGGGGGTTCTACGAGCAGTACTTC. Amino acids: CASSLDRGFYEQYF.